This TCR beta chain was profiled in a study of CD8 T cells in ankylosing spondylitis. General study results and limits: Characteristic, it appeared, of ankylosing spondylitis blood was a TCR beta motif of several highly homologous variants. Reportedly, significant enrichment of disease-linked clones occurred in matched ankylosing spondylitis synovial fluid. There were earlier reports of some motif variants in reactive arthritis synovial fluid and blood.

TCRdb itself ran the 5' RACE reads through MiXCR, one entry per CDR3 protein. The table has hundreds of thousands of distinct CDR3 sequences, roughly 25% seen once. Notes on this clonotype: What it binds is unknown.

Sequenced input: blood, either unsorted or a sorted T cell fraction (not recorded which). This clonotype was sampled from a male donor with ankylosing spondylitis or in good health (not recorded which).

The CDR3 DNA reads TGCAGCGTGGTGAGAGGAAGCATTCAGTACTTC. Its protein product is CSVVRGSIQYF. The chain carries TRBV29-1 and TRBJ2-4, with D unclear. Trimming pared 6 bases from V and 9 bases from J, leaving 12 bases between. CDR3 size: 11 residues. Germline V lookup: CDR1 SQVTM, CDR2 ANQGSEA.